These 15 T cell receptor beta chains were sequenced from one sample in a study of cytomegalovirus exposure and HLA in healthy donors. Amplification used 60 Vbeta primers and 13 Jbeta primers. Measured with immunoSEQ multiplex PCR; TCRdb has only the in-frame clones, and not every one. The sample has some 130,000 clones; nearly 80% are singletons. The sequenced sample was PBMCs. The receptors shown here come from a man aged 25 to 40 in good health and CMV-seronegative.

This chain uses TRBV27 with TRBJ2-7; tentatively, D is TRBD1 (5 bases). CDR1 and CDR2 (germline): MNHEY, SMNVEV (reference sequence). The CDR3 is 14 residues long. Trimming cost V 5 bases and J 2 bases, with 13 bases left between them. The CDR3 DNA reads TGTGCCAGCAGTCCCGGACAAAATGCCTACGAGCAGTACTTC. Protein product: CASSPGQNAYEQYF.

This chain links TRBV5-8 with TRBJ2-7; tentatively, D is TRBD1 (5 bases). The CDR3 loop spans 14 amino acids. V was cut by 5 bases and J by 2 bases, with 14 bases left in between. The V gene's germline CDR1 is SGHTS and CDR2 YDEGEE. CDR3: CASSSQTATYEQYF. CDR3 bases: TGTGCCAGCAGTTCGCAGACAGCAACCTACGAGCAGTACTTC.

V is TRBV10-1 and J is TRBJ2-1, with 7 bases identical to TRBD2. The CDR3 is made up of 17 amino acids. Losses at the gene ends were 7 bases for V and 0 bases for J; bases not matched to a gene: 12. The germline V gene encodes CDR1 WNHNN and CDR2 SYGVQD (reference sequence). The CDR3 loop reads CASKGLAEGSSYNEQFF. The CDR3 DNA is TGCGCCAGCAAAGGGCTAGCGGAGGGGAGCTCCTACAATGAGCAGTTCTTC.

V is TRBV4-2 and J is TRBJ1-4; D gene ambiguous. Trimming shortened V by 2 bases and J by 0 bases, and 7 bases separated the two germline ends. The CDR3 extends over 15 amino acids. Germline values: CDR1 LGHNA, CDR2 YNFKEQ. In DNA, the CDR3 is TGTGCCAGCAGCCAATCACACGCAACTAATGAAAAACTGTTTTTT. Amino acid sequence: CASSQSHATNEKLFF.

The genes are TRBV6-4 and TRBJ1-2; 8 bases match TRBD1. CDR3 length equals 14 residues. V was pared by 6 bases and J by 4 bases, with 7 bases of the junction left unmatched. The germline gives CDR1 MRHNA, CDR2 SNTAGT. The CDR3 region is CASRLGQGGYGYTF. CDR3 DNA sequence: TGTGCCAGCAGACTTGGACAGGGCGGCTATGGCTACACCTTC.

In this sample, this clone turned up once. The DNA of the CDR3 is TGTGCCAGCAGCCAAGTCTGGGCAGGGGACCCCTACGAGCAGTACTTC. Translation: CASSQVWAGDPYEQYF. The chain has TRBV4-2 and TRBJ2-7, with D perhaps matching TRBD1 (6 bases). The V end lost 1 base, the J end lost 2 bases, and 15 bases lay between the germline ends. CDR1 LGHNA and CDR2 YNFKEQ come from the germline V gene. The CDR3 is 16 residues long.

CDR3 bases: TGTGCCAGCAGCAGGGGACAGCTGAACACTGAAGCTTTCTTT. Translated, it gives CASSRGQLNTEAFF. The chain combines TRBV11-2 with TRBJ1-1, with TRBD1 matching 7 bases. The CDR3 spans 14 residues. The V segment lost 5 bases and the J segment 0 bases; nucleotides outside the gene matches: 3. CDR1 and CDR2 from the germline V gene are SGHAT and FQNNGV.

The chain is built from TRBV6-5 and TRBJ2-7, with 8 bases fitting TRBD2. This CDR3 has 13 amino acids. J lost 5 bases, V lost 8 bases, and 8 bases had no gene match. Per germline, CDR1 MNHEY and CDR2 SVGAGI. Here the CDR3 reads CASGLAGGHEQYF. Here the CDR3 DNA reads TGTGCCAGCGGGCTCGCGGGGGGCCACGAGCAGTACTTC.

This clone has a single count. This sequence joins TRBV30 and TRBJ1-5, with 9 positions matching TRBD1. V was clipped by 0 bases and J by 4 bases; unmatched bases: 4. The CDR3 contains 15 residues. CDR1 is GTSNPN and CDR2 is SVGIG in the germline V gene (reference sequence). The CDR3 is CAWSVRGQGNQPQHF. CDR3 nucleotide sequence: TGTGCCTGGAGTGTACGGGGACAGGGTAATCAGCCCCAGCATTTT.

There are a few counts of this clone. This rearrangement joins TRBV6-5 to TRBJ1-1; TRBD1 is a possible D gene (6 bases). Trimming shortened V by 2 bases and J by 5 bases, and 15 bases separated the two germline ends. Germline V gene lookup returns CDR1 MNHEY and CDR2 SVGAGI. The CDR3 has 15 amino acids. In DNA, the CDR3 is TGTGCCAGCAGTTACGTGGGGGCCTCGGCAACTGAAGCTTTCTTT. It encodes CASSYVGASATEAFF.

The genes are TRBV29-1 and TRBJ2-1; TRBD1 might be the D (6 bases). Per germline, CDR1 SQVTM and CDR2 ANQGSEA. The CDR3 has 14 residues. The ends were cut back, 3 bases at V and 0 bases at J, with 9 bases in the middle. In DNA, the CDR3 is TGCAGCGTTGATGACAGGAACTCCTACAATGAGCAGTTCTTC. Amino acid sequence: CSVDDRNSYNEQFF.

The chain employs TRBV28 and TRBJ1-3, with a weak D call TRBD1 (5 bases). Trimming stripped 9 bases from V and 7 bases from J, with 19 bases between. The germline V gene has CDR1 MDHEN and CDR2 SYDVKM. The CDR3 has 14 residues. The CDR3 DNA reads as TGTGCCAGTATCAGGGATAGCATCGGGAACACCATATATTTT. Translation: CASIRDSIGNTIYF.

As for this clone: One end of the junction varies from germline; a read error may be responsible. The chain has TRBV7-9 and TRBJ1-5; 8 bases fit TRBD1. This CDR3 spans 15 amino acids. The germline CDR1 and CDR2 sequences are SEHNR and FQNEAQ (reference sequence). CDR3 loop: CSSSNGQGGNQPQHF. DNA for the CDR3: TGTTCCAGCAGCAACGGACAGGGCGGCAATCAGCCCCAGCATTTT. Together with reference TRBV7-9 and TRBJ1-5, the CDR3 gives the full variable domain: DTGVSQNPRHKITKRGQNVTFRCDPISEHNRLYWYRQTLGQGPEFLTYFQNEAQLEKSRLLSDRFSAERPKGSFSTLEIQRTEQGDSAMYLCSSSNGQGGNQPQHFGDGTRLSIL.

The chain has TRBV6-5 and TRBJ2-3; D is possibly TRBD2 (6 bases). Trimming cost V 8 bases and J 2 bases, with 11 bases left between them. Germline V gene data show CDR1 as MNHEY and CDR2 as SVGAGI. The CDR3 extends over 13 amino acids. CDR3: CASAQLATDTQYF. In DNA form, the CDR3 reads TGTGCCAGCGCGCAACTAGCCACAGATACGCAGTATTTT.

Only one count was recorded for this clone. This chain joins TRBV27 and TRBJ1-4; the D gene is possibly TRBD1 (5 bases). The V gene's germline CDR1 is MNHEY and CDR2 SMNVEV (reference sequence). V was trimmed by 0 bases and J by 7 bases, leaving 21 bases between them. CDR3 size: 18 residues. This CDR3 is CASSLSMGGTVVGEKLFF. CDR3 bases: TGTGCCAGCAGTTTATCGATGGGGGGTACGGTGGTAGGTGAAAAACTGTTTTTT. Full variable domain (rest looked up from reference TRBV27 and TRBJ1-4): EAQVTQNPRYLITVTGKKLTVTCSQNMNHEYMSWYRQDPGLGLRQIYYSMNVEVTDKGDVPEGYKVSRKEKRNFPLILESPSPNQTSLYFCASSLSMGGTVVGEKLFFGSGTQLSVL.